A selection of T cell receptor beta chains follows, all from one sample in a study of T cell repertoires in cytomegalovirus infection. TCRdb reprocessed the reads via MiXCR and lists one record per CDR3 protein. The sample carries about 360,000 distinct CDR3 sequences, 15% to 20% recorded once. Source material: PBMCs. Source of these receptors: a human donor in good health (CMV status not recorded). Some clones in this sample may be carry-over from other donors' samples. CDR3s include the opening cysteine and the closing phenylalanine or tryptophan.

j_gene,v_gene,CDR3aa
TRBJ2-1,TRBV12-3/TRBV12-4,CASSLTRELHNEQFF
TRBJ1-1,TRBV7-2,CASSPEVVRRQGAFF
TRBJ1-2,TRBV19,CASSAIDDRGLLYGYTF
TRBJ1-2,TRBV4-1,CASSQGLGGRANYGYTF
TRBJ2-3,TRBV10-3,CAISVVAADNLTDTQYF
TRBJ2-1,TRBV19,CASRGLAGGPYNEQFF
TRBJ2-2,TRBV15,CATSREGLWTGELFF
TRBJ2-7,TRBV27,CASSLRLAGGEQYF
TRBJ1-2,TRBV4-3,CASSQAFRYGYTF
TRBJ1-4,TRBV5-4,CASRKQGSEKLFF
TRBJ2-7,TRBV15,CATSRDEHREQYF
TRBJ1-1,TRBV7-6,CASSTPRTGEVEAFF
TRBJ1-2,TRBV20-1,CSALANYGYTF
TRBJ1-4,TRBV12-3/TRBV12-4,CASSLNSGGEELFF
TRBJ1-6,TRBV2,CASRLYNSPLHF
TRBJ2-1,TRBV7-2,CASSLRGERGLAHYNEQFF
TRBJ2-1,TRBV7-9,CASSPPMGVLRVEQFF
TRBJ1-1,TRBV7-9,CASSIRQGSTEAFF
TRBJ2-3,TRBV7-8,CASSPTRLFKQYF
TRBJ1-1,TRBV20-1,CSARRPDAEAFF
TRBJ2-2,TRBV4-3,CASSQDRLLSGELFF
TRBJ2-7,TRBV7-2,CASSLFGYEQYF
TRBJ1-2,TRBV5-4,CASRPRDSLYGYTF
TRBJ2-3,TRBV7-2,CASSSQRADTQYF
TRBJ1-1,TRBV28,CASSLWVGGNTEAFF
TRBJ1-5,TRBV27,CASSFRGARGQPQHF
TRBJ1-5,TRBV2,CASTLRGRGGQPQHF
TRBJ2-1,TRBV20-1,CSASRPSADLNNEQFF
TRBJ2-7,TRBV6-6,CASSYGRGSSYEQYF
TRBJ1-1,TRBV27,CASREIGRTEAFF
TRBJ1-3,TRBV29-1,CSVAGASGGNTIYF
TRBJ2-1,TRBV7-9,CASSLIWTSDNEQFF
TRBJ2-3,TRBV4-1,CASSQVSSGASTDTQYF
TRBJ2-5,TRBV10-3,CAISVAGTQRWGTQYF
TRBJ2-7,TRBV2,CASSEGGTSGYEQYF
TRBJ2-5,TRBV6-6,CASRRGGLQETQYF
TRBJ2-3,TRBV15,CATSRDGLTGGWGDTQYF
TRBJ2-1,TRBV5-4,CASSGTTSGVNNEQFF
TRBJ2-5,TRBV7-2,CASSSQGVSETQYF